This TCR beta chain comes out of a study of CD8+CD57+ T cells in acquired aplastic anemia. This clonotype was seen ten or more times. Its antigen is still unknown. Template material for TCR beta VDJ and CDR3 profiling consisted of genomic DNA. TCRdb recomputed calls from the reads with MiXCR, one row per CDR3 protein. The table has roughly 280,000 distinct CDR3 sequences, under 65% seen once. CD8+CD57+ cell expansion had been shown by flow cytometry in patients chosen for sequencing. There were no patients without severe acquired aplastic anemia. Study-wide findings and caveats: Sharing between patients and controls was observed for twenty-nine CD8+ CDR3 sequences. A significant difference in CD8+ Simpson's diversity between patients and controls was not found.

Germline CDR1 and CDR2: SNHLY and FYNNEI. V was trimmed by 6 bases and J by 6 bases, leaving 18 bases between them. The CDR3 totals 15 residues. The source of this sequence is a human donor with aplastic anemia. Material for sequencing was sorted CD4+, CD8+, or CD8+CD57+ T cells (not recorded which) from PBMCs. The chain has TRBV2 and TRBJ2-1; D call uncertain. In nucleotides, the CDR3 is TGTGCCAGCAGCCAAGAAGGGATGTTGACCAATGAGCAGTTCTTC. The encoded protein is CASSQEGMLTNEQFF.